The clone carrying this T cell receptor (beta chain) came up a few times. The CDR3 spans 13 residues. Germline lookup yields CDR1 MNHEY and CDR2 SMNVEV (reference sequence). V lost 5 bases and J lost 3, with 11 bases in between. These data come from a study of blood T cell repertoires in COVID-19. Clinical history reported by participants formed the basis on which cohorts were assigned. Two negative PCRs, clearance, or symptom resolution characterized the recovered Cohort 3 donors. Measured with immunoSEQ multiplex PCR; TCRdb has only the in-frame clones, and not every one. The profile shows 200,000 to 250,000 clones, roughly 90% of them singletons.

The origin of this receptor is a woman aged 30 to 39 who had recovered from COVID-19. Material for sequencing was PBMCs or T cells enriched from blood (not recorded which). This rearrangement joins TRBV27 to TRBJ2-7; D uncertain. CDR3 protein: CASSPGPYYEQYF. The CDR3 DNA is TGTGCCAGCAGTCCGGGTCCTTACTACGAGCAGTACTTC.